This T cell receptor (beta chain) derives from a study of human T cells and chemical hapten exposure. Via MiXCR, TCRdb re-called the RACE reads, giving one row per CDR3 protein. This sample has fewer than 200,000 distinct CDR3 sequences, with about 20% found just once. CDR1 and CDR2 from the germline V gene are SGHDT and YYEEEE. Deletions cut 0 bases from V and 0 bases from J, with 11 bases between. The CDR3 is 16 amino acids. Specified time point: patch test 1, 2 weeks after DPC sensitization. The treatment denotes: therapeutic diphenylcyclopropenone sensitization with weekly scalp DPC. This clonotype was seen a handful of times.

The V gene is TRBV5-6, the J gene TRBJ2-3; D is ambiguous. Sequences were derived from whole blood, sampled in connection with sensitization to the hapten diphenylcyclopropenone (DPC). The TCR comes from a woman aged 50 to 60 with alopecia areata. Some clones in this sample may be carry-over from other donors' samples. The DNA for the CDR3 is TGTGCCAGCAGCTTGGTTGGGCGATACAGCACAGATACGCAGTATTTT. Translated, it gives CASSLVGRYSTDTQYF. Drawing the rest from reference TRBV5-6 and TRBJ2-3, the complete variable domain is DAGVTQSPTHLIKTRGQQVTLRCSPKSGHDTVSWYQQALGQGPQFIFQYYEEEERQRGNFPDRFSGHQFPNYSSELNVNALLLGDSALYLCASSLVGRYSTDTQYFGPGTRLTVL.